This T cell receptor beta chain was found in a study of identical twins. This clonotype was counted many times. TCRdb itself ran the 5' RACE reads through MiXCR, one entry per CDR3 protein. Of some 240,000 distinct CDR3 sequences in the sample, 8% to 11% were seen once. The specimen sequenced was memory T cells sorted from blood. The clonotype comes from a man in his fifties in good health.

The CDR3 nucleotides are TGCGCCAGCAGCCGACTAGCGGGCACAGATACGCAGTATTTT. Protein sequence: CASSRLAGTDTQYF. The chain recombines TRBV4-1 with TRBJ2-3; 9 bases fit TRBD2. Germline V gene lookup returns CDR1 MGHRA and CDR2 YSYEKL. This CDR3 contains 14 residues. Trimming cost V 4 bases and J 1 base; bases outside gene matches: 0.